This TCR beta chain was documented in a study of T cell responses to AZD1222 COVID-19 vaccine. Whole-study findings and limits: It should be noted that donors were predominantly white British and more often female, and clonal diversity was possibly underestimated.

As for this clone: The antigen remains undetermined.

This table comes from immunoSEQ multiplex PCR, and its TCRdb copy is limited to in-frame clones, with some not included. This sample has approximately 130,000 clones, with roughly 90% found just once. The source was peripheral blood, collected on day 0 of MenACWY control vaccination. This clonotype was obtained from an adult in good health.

CDR3 amino acids: CASSPEDRASEQFF. CDR3 DNA: TGCGCCAGCAGCCCTGAGGACAGGGCTTCCGAGCAGTTCTTC. This rearrangement joins TRBV5-1 to TRBJ2-1, with 8 bases identical to TRBD1. This CDR3 is 14 amino acids long. CDR1 and CDR2 (germline): SGHRS, YFSETQ. V dropped 4 bases and J dropped 10; count of bases not matched to a gene: 10.